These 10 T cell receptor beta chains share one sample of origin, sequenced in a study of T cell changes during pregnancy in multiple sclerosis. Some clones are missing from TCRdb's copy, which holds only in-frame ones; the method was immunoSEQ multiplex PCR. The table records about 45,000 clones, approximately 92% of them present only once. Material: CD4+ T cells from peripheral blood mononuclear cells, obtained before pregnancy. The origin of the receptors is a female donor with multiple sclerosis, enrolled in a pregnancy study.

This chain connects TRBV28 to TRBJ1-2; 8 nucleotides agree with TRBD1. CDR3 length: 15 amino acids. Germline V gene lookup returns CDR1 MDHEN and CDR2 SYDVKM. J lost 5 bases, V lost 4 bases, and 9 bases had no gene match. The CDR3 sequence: CASSSQAGGRYGYTF. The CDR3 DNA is TGTGCCAGCAGTTCCCAGGCAGGGGGCCGTTATGGCTACACCTTC.

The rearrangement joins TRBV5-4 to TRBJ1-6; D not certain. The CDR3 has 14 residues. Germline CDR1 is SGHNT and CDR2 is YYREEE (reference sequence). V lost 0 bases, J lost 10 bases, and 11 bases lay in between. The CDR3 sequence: CASSLALDSSPLHF. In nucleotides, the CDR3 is TGTGCCAGCAGCTTGGCCCTAGACTCATCACCCCTCCACTTT.

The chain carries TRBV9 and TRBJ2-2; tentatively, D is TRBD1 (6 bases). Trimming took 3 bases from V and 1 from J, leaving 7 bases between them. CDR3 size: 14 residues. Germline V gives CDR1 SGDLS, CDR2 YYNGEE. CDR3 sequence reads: CASSETGNTGELFF. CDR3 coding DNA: TGTGCCAGCAGCGAGACAGGGAACACCGGGGAGCTGTTTTTT.

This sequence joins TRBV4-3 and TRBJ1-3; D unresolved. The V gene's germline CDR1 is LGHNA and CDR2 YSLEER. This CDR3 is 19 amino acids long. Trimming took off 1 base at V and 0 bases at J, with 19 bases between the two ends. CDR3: CASSQGPSSVGSSGNTIYF. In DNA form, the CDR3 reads TGCGCCAGCAGCCAAGGTCCCTCCTCGGTTGGGAGCTCTGGAAACACCATATATTTT.

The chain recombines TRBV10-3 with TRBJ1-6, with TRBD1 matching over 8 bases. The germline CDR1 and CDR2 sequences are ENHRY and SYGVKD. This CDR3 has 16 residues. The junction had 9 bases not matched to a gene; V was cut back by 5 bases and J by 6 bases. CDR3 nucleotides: TGTGCCATCAGTTCCCTCCCGGGACAGGTTAATTCACCCCTCCACTTT. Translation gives CAISSLPGQVNSPLHF.

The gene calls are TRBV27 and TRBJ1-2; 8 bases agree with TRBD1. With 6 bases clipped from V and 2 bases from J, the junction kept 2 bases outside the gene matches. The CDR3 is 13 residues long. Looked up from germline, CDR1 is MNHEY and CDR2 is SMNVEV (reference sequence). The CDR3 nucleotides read TGTGCCAGCAGGGACAGGGTGAACTATGGCTACACCTTC. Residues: CASRDRVNYGYTF.

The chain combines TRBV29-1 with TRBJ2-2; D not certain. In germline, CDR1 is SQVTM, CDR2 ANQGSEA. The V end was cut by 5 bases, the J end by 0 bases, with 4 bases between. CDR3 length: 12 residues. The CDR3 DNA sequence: TGCAGCGTTTCGGCGAACACCGGGGAGCTGTTTTTT. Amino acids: CSVSANTGELFF.

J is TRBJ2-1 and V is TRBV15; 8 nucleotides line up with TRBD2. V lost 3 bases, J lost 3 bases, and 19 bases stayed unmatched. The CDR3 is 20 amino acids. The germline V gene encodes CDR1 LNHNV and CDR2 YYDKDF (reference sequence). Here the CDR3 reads CATSRGWRVAGTSYYNEQFF. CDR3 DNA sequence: TGTGCCACCAGCAGGGGCTGGAGGGTAGCGGGGACTTCGTACTACAATGAGCAGTTCTTC.

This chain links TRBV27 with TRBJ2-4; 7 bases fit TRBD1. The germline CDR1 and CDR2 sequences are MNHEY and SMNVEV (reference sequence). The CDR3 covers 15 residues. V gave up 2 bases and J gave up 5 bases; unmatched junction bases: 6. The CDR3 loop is CASSLRRQGENIQYF. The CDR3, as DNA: TGTGCCAGCAGTTTACGGCGTCAGGGGGAAAACATTCAGTACTTC.

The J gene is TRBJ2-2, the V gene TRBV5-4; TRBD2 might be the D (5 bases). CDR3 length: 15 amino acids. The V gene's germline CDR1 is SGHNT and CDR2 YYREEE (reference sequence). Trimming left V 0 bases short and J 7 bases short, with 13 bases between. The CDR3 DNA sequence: TGTGCCAGCAGCTTGGGAGGGCCTTTGTTCGGGGAGCTGTTTTTT. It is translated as CASSLGGPLFGELFF.